This T cell receptor (beta chain) was obtained from a study of T cell responses to AZD1222 COVID-19 vaccine. In germline, CDR1 is MNHEY, CDR2 SVGAGI. The CDR3 covers 13 residues. The V end was cut by 0 bases, the J end by 8 bases, with 7 bases between. Points on this clone: The antigen is undetermined.

Using immunoSEQ multiplex PCR, the repertoire was profiled, and TCRdb retains in-frame clones only, with some absent. Of some 160,000 clones in the sample, 85% to 95% were seen once. Overall study findings and caveats: In all cases, repertoires were sampled only after the peak T cell response.

This material consisted of peripheral blood, taken on day 0 of AZD1222 vaccination. The J gene is TRBJ1-4, the V gene TRBV6-5; D is uncertain. The TCR comes from an adult in good health. The CDR3 nucleotides are TGTGCCAGCAGTTACTCAGTATGGGAAAAACTGTTTTTT. This translates into CASSYSVWEKLFF.